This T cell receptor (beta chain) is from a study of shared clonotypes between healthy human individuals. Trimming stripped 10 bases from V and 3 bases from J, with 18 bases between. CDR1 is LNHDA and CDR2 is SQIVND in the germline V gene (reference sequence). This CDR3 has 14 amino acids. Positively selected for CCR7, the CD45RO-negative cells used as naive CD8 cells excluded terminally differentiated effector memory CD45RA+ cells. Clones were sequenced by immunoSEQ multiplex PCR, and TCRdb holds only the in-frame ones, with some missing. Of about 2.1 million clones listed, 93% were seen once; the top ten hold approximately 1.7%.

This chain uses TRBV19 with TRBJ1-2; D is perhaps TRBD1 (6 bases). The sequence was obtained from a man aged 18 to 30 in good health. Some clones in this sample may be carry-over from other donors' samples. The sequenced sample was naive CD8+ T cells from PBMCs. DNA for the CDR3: TGTGCCACCCTCGATGGACAGACTCACTATGGCTACACCTTC. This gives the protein CATLDGQTHYGYTF.